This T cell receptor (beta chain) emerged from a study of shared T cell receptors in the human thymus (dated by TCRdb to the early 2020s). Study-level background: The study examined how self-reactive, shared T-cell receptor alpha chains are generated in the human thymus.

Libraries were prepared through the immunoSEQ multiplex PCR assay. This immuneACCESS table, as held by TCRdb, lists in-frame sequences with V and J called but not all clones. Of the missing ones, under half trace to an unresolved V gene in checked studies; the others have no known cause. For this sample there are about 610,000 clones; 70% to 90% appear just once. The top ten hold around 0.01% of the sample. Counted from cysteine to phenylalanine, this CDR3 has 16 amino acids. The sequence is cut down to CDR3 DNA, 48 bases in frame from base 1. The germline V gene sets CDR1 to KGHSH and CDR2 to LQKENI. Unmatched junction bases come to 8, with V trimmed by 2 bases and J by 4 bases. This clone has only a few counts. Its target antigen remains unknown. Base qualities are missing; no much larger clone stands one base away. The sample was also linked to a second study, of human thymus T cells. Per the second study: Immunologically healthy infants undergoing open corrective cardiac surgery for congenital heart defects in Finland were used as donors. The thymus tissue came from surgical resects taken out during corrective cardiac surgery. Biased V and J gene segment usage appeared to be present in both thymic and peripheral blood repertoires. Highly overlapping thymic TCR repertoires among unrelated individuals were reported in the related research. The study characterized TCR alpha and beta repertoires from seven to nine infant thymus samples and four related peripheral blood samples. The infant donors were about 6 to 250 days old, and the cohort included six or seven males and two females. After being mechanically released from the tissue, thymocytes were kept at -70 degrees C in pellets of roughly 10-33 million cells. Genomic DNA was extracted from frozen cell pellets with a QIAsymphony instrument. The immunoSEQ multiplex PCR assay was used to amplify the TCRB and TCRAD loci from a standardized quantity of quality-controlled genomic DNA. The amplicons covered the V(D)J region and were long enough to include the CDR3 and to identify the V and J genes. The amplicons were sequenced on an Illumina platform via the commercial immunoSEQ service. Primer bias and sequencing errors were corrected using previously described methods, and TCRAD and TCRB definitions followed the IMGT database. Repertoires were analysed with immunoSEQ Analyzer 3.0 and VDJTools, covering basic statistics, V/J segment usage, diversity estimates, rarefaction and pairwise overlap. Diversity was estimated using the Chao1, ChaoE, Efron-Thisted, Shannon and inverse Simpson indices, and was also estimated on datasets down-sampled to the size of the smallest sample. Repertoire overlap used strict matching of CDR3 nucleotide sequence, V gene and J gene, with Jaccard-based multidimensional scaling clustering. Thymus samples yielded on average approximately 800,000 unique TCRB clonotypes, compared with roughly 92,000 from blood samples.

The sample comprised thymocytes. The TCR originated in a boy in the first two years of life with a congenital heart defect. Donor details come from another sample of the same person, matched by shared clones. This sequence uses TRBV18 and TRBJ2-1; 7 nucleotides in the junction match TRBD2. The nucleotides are TGTGCCAGCTCACCATCGGGGACTATCCCGTACAATGAGCAGTTCTTC. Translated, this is CASSPSGTIPYNEQFF.